Each of the 14 T cell receptor beta chains below was sequenced from the same sample in a study of beta chain features in type 1 diabetes. Expressed TCRB transcripts were sequenced because the isolated RNA had all been reverse transcribed beforehand. Profiling relied on immunoSEQ multiplex PCR, and the TCRdb table lists in-frame clones only, not all of them. The data hold 900,000 or so clones, with roughly 17% observed a single time. Source material: naive CD4+ T cells from blood. These receptors were collected from a woman aged 18 to 35 in good health.

This clone was detected only a few times. CDR3 region: CASNAGISTGELFF. The CDR3 region has the DNA TGTGCCAGTAACGCGGGTATTAGCACCGGGGAGCTGTTTTTT. The chain uses TRBV19 and TRBJ2-2; TRBD2 might be the D (5 bases). V lost 7 bases and J 4 bases, leaving 13 bases between the germline ends. The CDR3 runs to 14 residues. CDR1 and CDR2 from the germline V gene are LNHDA and SQIVND (reference sequence).

This clone has just a few counts. The chain uses TRBV9 and TRBJ2-2, with TRBD1 matching over 9 bases. This CDR3 comprises 18 residues. Per the germline V gene, CDR1 is SGDLS and CDR2 is YYNGEE. Losses at the gene ends were 0 bases for V and 4 bases for J; bases not matched to a gene: 10. The CDR3 loop reads CASSVGLVGQGFTGELFF. CDR3 DNA sequence: TGTGCCAGCAGCGTAGGCCTGGTGGGACAGGGATTCACCGGGGAGCTGTTTTTT.

This rearrangement joins TRBV2 to TRBJ2-1; TRBD2 matches at 16 bases. CDR1 is SNHLY and CDR2 is FYNNEI in the germline V gene. V gave up 6 bases and J gave up 9 bases; unmatched junction bases: 5. The CDR3 contains 15 residues. The CDR3 region is CASRGTSGRAGEQFF. DNA for the CDR3: TGTGCCAGCAGGGGGACTAGCGGGAGGGCCGGTGAGCAGTTCTTC.

This clone was detected a few times. V and J are TRBV7-2 and TRBJ1-2; 7 bases fit TRBD1. CDR3 length: 13 residues. CDR1 and CDR2 from the germline V gene are SGHTA and FQGNSA. V was clipped by 4 bases and J by 2 bases; unmatched bases: 1. The CDR3 DNA sequence: TGTGCCAGCAGCTCCAGGGGGAACTATGGCTACACCTTC. This sequence encodes CASSSRGNYGYTF. Filled out from reference TRBV7-2 and TRBJ1-2, the complete variable domain reads GAGVSQSPSNKVTEKGKDVELRCDPISGHTALYWYRQSLGQGLEFLIYFQGNSAPDKSGLPSDRFSAERTGGSVSTLTIQRTQQEDSAVYLCASSSRGNYGYTFGSGTRLTVV.

This clone was found a few times. Here the CDR3 DNA reads TGCAGCGTTACTCGGGACGGGGGGCAGTTCTTC. Translated: CSVTRDGGQFF. J is TRBJ2-1 and V is TRBV29-1; D perhaps matches TRBD2 (6 bases). Germline V gene data show CDR1 as SQVTM and CDR2 as ANQGSEA. V lost 5 bases and J lost 12, with 14 bases in between. This CDR3 has 11 amino acids.

This clone was seen a few times. This chain joins TRBV7-6 and TRBJ2-7, with 10 nucleotides matching TRBD1. The CDR3 contains 18 residues. Germline CDR1 is SGHVS and CDR2 is FNYEAQ. V was pared by 0 bases and J by 2 bases, with 10 bases of the junction left unmatched. The CDR3 DNA is TGTGCCAGCAGCTTAGCAAAGAACCGGGACAGGGGTACCTACGAGCAGTACTTC. Translating it yields CASSLAKNRDRGTYEQYF.

The CDR3 spells CASSIEGATQPQHF. CDR3 bases: TGTGCCAGTAGTATAGAAGGGGCGACACAGCCCCAGCATTTT. The chain couples TRBV19 to TRBJ1-5; D perhaps matches TRBD1 (5 bases). Germline V gene data show CDR1 as LNHDA and CDR2 as SQIVND (reference sequence). CDR3 length: 14 amino acids. Trimming removed 0 bases at V and 7 bases at J, with 10 bases between. Together with reference TRBV19 and TRBJ1-5, the CDR3 gives the full variable domain: DGGITQSPKYLFRKEGQNVTLSCEQNLNHDAMYWYRQDPGQGLRLIYYSQIVNDFQKGDIAEGYSVSREKKESFPLTVTSAQKNPTAFYLCASSIEGATQPQHFGDGTRLSIL.

The gene calls are TRBV6-6 and TRBJ2-3, with D possibly being TRBD1 (6 bases). CDR1 and CDR2 from the germline V gene are MNHNY and SVGAGI (reference sequence). Trimming removed 0 bases at V and 0 bases at J, with 10 bases between. This CDR3 has 16 amino acids. CDR3 nucleotide sequence: TGTGCCAGCAGTTACTCGAGAGGACAGAGCACAGATACGCAGTATTTT. Amino acid sequence: CASSYSRGQSTDTQYF.

This clone appeared a few times. At one boundary the junction diverges from the germline segment, which might be a read error. This chain links TRBV11-2 with TRBJ1-4; 9 bases align to TRBD1. CDR1 and CDR2 from the germline V gene are SGHAT and FQNNGV. This CDR3 is built from 20 residues. The CDR3 protein is CASSLEGTGTGYATNENLFF. The CDR3 DNA sequence: TGTGCCAGCAGCTTAGAGGGGACAGGGACCGGATATGCAACTAATGAAAATCTGTTTTTT.

This chain joins TRBV19 and TRBJ2-7; the match to TRBD2 covers 9 bases. The CDR3 loop spans 17 amino acids. CDR1 and CDR2 from the germline V gene are LNHDA and SQIVND (reference sequence). V trimming: 3 bases; J trimming: 2 bases; junction bases outside the gene matches: 11. The CDR3 DNA sequence: TGTGCCAGTAGTATGAGGTCTAGCGGGACCCGAACCTACGAGCAGTACTTC. Translated, it gives CASSMRSSGTRTYEQYF. Combining the CDR3 with reference TRBV19 and TRBJ2-7 gives the whole variable domain DGGITQSPKYLFRKEGQNVTLSCEQNLNHDAMYWYRQDPGQGLRLIYYSQIVNDFQKGDIAEGYSVSREKKESFPLTVTSAQKNPTAFYLCASSMRSSGTRTYEQYFGPGTRLTVT.

V is TRBV2 and J is TRBJ2-7; D remains ambiguous. Deletions cut 4 bases from V and 12 bases from J, with 13 bases between. Germline lookup yields CDR1 SNHLY and CDR2 FYNNEI. The CDR3 loop spans 11 amino acids. Here the CDR3 DNA reads TGTGCCAGCAGTGTAGTTGTGGTTCCGTACTTC. Protein: CASSVVVVPYF.

The J gene is TRBJ1-5, the V gene TRBV4-3; D unclear. Deletions cut 1 base from V and 7 bases from J, with 11 bases between. The CDR3 has 14 amino acids. Germline CDR1 and CDR2: LGHNA and YSLEER. CDR3 sequence (DNA): TGCGCCAGCAGCCAAGCGGAGGGAACACAGCCCCAGCATTTT. Protein sequence: CASSQAEGTQPQHF.

The chain uses TRBV25-1 and TRBJ2-4; TRBD1 aligns across 9 bases. V dropped 4 bases and J dropped 11; count of bases not matched to a gene: 12. Germline CDR1 and CDR2: MGHDK and SYGVNS. The CDR3 contains 15 residues. CDR3 in DNA: TGTGCCAGCAGTGGCGCCGGGACAGGGAACATGGTTCAGTACTTC. The encoded protein is CASSGAGTGNMVQYF.

The rearrangement joins TRBV11-2 to TRBJ2-3, with D unresolved. Germline CDR1 is SGHAT and CDR2 is FQNNGV. This CDR3 contains 18 residues. The V and J ends lost 1 base and 3 bases respectively, with 20 bases between them. CDR3 DNA: TGTGCCAGCAGCTTAGGACGCCACAGCTGGGTGATGACAGATACGCAGTATTTT. Protein: CASSLGRHSWVMTDTQYF.